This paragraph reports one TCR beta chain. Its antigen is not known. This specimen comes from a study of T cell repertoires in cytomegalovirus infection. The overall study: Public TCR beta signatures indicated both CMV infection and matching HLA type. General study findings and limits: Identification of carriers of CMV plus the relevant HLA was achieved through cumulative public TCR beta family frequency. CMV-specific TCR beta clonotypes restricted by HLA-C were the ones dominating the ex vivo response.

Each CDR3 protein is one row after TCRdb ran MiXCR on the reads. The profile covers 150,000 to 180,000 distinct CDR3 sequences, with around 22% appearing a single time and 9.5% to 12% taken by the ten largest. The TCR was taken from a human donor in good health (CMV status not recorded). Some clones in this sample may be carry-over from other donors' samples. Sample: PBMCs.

The CDR3 region is CASSGISGSSTDTQYF. CDR3 coding DNA: TGCGCCAGCAGCGGCATTAGCGGCTCTAGCACAGATACGCAGTATTTT. The V gene is TRBV5-1, the J gene TRBJ2-3; tentatively, D is TRBD2 (6 bases). V lost 4 bases to trimming and J lost 0 bases, with 15 bases between them. The CDR3 is 16 amino acids. Germline loops: CDR1 SGHRS, CDR2 YFSETQ.